These 13 T cell receptor beta chains were sequenced from one sample in a study of blood T cells in healthy people across ages. Alongside a J-beta primer mix, a sample-barcoded 5' primer served in a second PCR lasting roughly 7 to 11 cycles. TCRdb recomputed calls from the 5' RACE reads with MiXCR, one row per CDR3 protein. The sample yields approximately 810,000 distinct CDR3 sequences, around 36% seen once. The sample consisted of blood. These receptors were collected from a man aged 18 to 30 in good health.

This clonotype showed up just a few times. V gene TRBV29-1 combines with J gene TRBJ2-1; possible D gene TRBD2, 6 bases. V lost 1 base and J 4 bases, leaving 14 bases between the germline ends. The CDR3 is 15 amino acids. The germline V gene encodes CDR1 SQVTM and CDR2 ANQGSEA. The CDR3 here is CSVEGAGPGYNEQFF. The CDR3 bases are TGCAGCGTTGAAGGGGCGGGACCTGGGTACAATGAGCAGTTCTTC.

In its sample, this clonotype was seen a few times. The V call is TRBV18, the J call TRBJ1-4; 7 nucleotides agree with TRBD1. The CDR3 runs to 16 residues. The germline V gene has CDR1 KGHSH and CDR2 LQKENI. Unmatched junction bases numbered 5, after V lost 3 bases and J lost 1 base. CDR3 bases: TGTGCCAGCTCACCCCCGAACAGGGGAACTAATGAAAAACTGTTTTTT. This gives the protein CASSPPNRGTNEKLFF.

In its sample, this clonotype was seen many times. This chain links TRBV29-1 with TRBJ2-3; 7 nucleotides align to TRBD1. V was pared by 8 bases and J by 6 bases, with 8 bases of the junction left unmatched. Germline V gene sequence: CDR1 SQVTM, CDR2 ANQGSEA. This CDR3 is built from 12 residues. CDR3 sequence (DNA): TGCAGCTACCGCACAGGGGCTGATACGCAGTATTTT. It translates to CSYRTGADTQYF.

The chain employs TRBV9 and TRBJ1-2, with D possibly TRBD1 on 5 matching bases. This CDR3 has 15 amino acids. Trimming cost V 5 bases and J 4 bases, with 18 bases left between them. Germline CDR1 and CDR2: SGDLS and YYNGEE. The CDR3 loop reads CASSGADWVGYGYTF. DNA of the CDR3: TGTGCCAGCAGTGGGGCGGATTGGGTAGGCTATGGCTACACCTTC.

This clonotype appeared a few times. The rearrangement links TRBV20-1 to TRBJ2-1; 11 positions agree with TRBD2. Germline V gives CDR1 DFQATT, CDR2 SNEGSKA (reference sequence). CDR3 length: 15 residues. With 0 bases clipped from V and 7 bases from J, the junction kept 5 bases outside the gene matches. The CDR3 spells CSARDLAGGFNEQFF. The CDR3 DNA is TGCAGTGCTAGAGATCTAGCGGGGGGATTTAATGAGCAGTTCTTC.

This clonotype has a count of ten or more. V usage is TRBV10-3 and J usage is TRBJ1-2; no definite D call. The CDR3 has 14 amino acids. Germline V gene lookup returns CDR1 ENHRY and CDR2 SYGVKD. The ends were cut back, 7 bases at V and 2 bases at J, with 14 bases in the middle. The CDR3 DNA follows: TGTGCCATCACGCCATCCCAAAAGAACTATGGCTACACCTTC. Translation: CAITPSQKNYGYTF.

There are a few counts of this clonotype. The gene calls are TRBV20-1 and TRBJ2-7; 11 bases match TRBD2. CDR3 size: 14 residues. Germline loops: CDR1 DFQATT, CDR2 SNEGSKA (reference sequence). V shed 3 bases and J 7 bases; nucleotides not matched to a gene: 8. The CDR3 DNA reads TGCAGTGCTAGTACTAGCGGGGGCCCAAATGAGCAGTACTTC. As protein: CSASTSGGPNEQYF.

The chain carries TRBV12-3 or TRBV12-4 and TRBJ1-3; D gene ambiguous. Trimming shortened V by 7 bases and J by 2 bases, and 12 bases separated the two germline ends. The CDR3 extends over 14 amino acids. CDR3 sequence reads: CASIVDHPGNTIYF. The DNA for the CDR3 is TGTGCCAGCATCGTGGACCACCCTGGAAACACCATATATTTT.

J is TRBJ1-1 and V is TRBV30, with TRBD1 matching over 7 bases. Germline V gene sequence: CDR1 GTSNPN, CDR2 SVGIG (reference sequence). The CDR3 is 14 residues long. The V gene end was trimmed by 1 base and the J gene end by 1 base; junction bases not matched to a gene: 3. The CDR3 bases are TGTGCCTGGAGTGGGGACAGTGCGAACACTGAAGCTTTCTTT. The encoded protein is CAWSGDSANTEAFF.

The chain carries TRBV28 and TRBJ1-1; the D gene is possibly TRBD1 (6 bases). The germline CDR1 and CDR2 sequences are MDHEN and SYDVKM. V lost 3 bases to trimming and J lost 6 bases, with 14 bases between them. The CDR3 length is 14 residues. The CDR3 is CASSFGGPGAEAFF. The CDR3 DNA follows: TGTGCCAGCAGTTTTGGGGGCCCAGGGGCTGAAGCTTTCTTT.

To note about this clonotype: A read error is possible here, since a much larger clone lies one base away. The J gene is TRBJ1-2, the V gene TRBV20-1; perhaps TRBD1 as D (5 bases). This CDR3 region has 14 residues. Germline V gene lookup returns CDR1 DFQATT and CDR2 SNEGSKA (reference sequence). This CDR3 is CSAGDPKGDKGYTF. The CDR3 DNA reads as TGCAGTGCTGGAGATCCTAAAGGGGATAAGGGCTACACCTTC.

This clonotype came up a few times. DNA for the CDR3: TGTGCCAGCAGTTTGTACCCCTCAAGCAATCAGCCCCAGCATTTT. Its translation: CASSLYPSSNQPQHF. The chain recombines TRBV12-3 or TRBV12-4 with TRBJ1-5; D unresolved. Between the trimmed V and J ends, which lost 3 bases and 1 base, there was a span of 10 bases. The CDR3 contains 15 residues.

As concerns this clonotype: A much larger clonotype is one base distant, so this may be a read error. This chain connects TRBV12-3 or TRBV12-4 to TRBJ1-2; D call uncertain. The CDR3 is 14 amino acids. The CDR3 DNA reads TGTGCCAGCAGTTTAGCCGGGCCTAACTATGGCCACACCTTC. Encoded protein: CASSLAGPNYGHTF.